The 20 T cell receptor beta chains reported below all come from one sample, sequenced in a study of kidney transplant recipient with SARS-CoV-2 infection. TCRdb re-derived calls from the reads in MiXCR, one entry per CDR3 protein. The sample shows approximately 240,000 distinct CDR3 sequences, 25% to 30% of them seen only once. The source was a blood sample, collected at baseline and on day 111 from a kidney transplant recipient. These receptors originate from a male patient between 25 and 39 years old who had COVID-19 and was a kidney transplant recipient. The graft donor may account for some of the T cells.

This clonotype was picked up many times. The chain employs TRBV9 and TRBJ2-3; TRBD2 might be the D (5 bases). The germline V and J ends were trimmed by 6 bases and 6 bases, with 11 bases remaining between them. The V gene's germline CDR1 is SGDLS and CDR2 YYNGEE. The CDR3 spans 12 residues. The CDR3 sequence: CASTTRGDTQYF. The CDR3 DNA reads as TGTGCCAGCACCACCCGAGGGGATACGCAGTATTTT.

The rearrangement links TRBV19 to TRBJ2-3; tentative D call: TRBD1 (5 bases). V dropped 1 base and J dropped 4 bases, with 12 bases sitting between them. The CDR3 totals 15 residues. The germline V gene encodes CDR1 LNHDA and CDR2 SQIVND (reference sequence). The DNA for the CDR3 is TGTGCCAGTAGTATAGGTCAGGGTTCAGCAGATACGCAGTATTTT. The encoded protein is CASSIGQGSADTQYF.

Regarding this clonotype: It may be a read error: a sequence one base away is much more abundant. The conserved closing phenylalanine or tryptophan is absent in this CDR3, likely reflecting a read error. The CDR3 here is CASSKSNEQFL. CDR3 nucleotide sequence: TGTGCCAGCAGCAAGAGTAATGAGCAGTTCCTC. The chain uses TRBV11-3 and TRBJ2-1; no definite D call. V was pared by 5 bases and J by 7 bases, with 6 bases between. The length of the CDR3 is 11 residues. Germline V gives CDR1 SGHNT, CDR2 YENEEA.

As concerns this clonotype: A much larger clone lies one base from this, so it may be a read error. The chain has TRBV7-2 and TRBJ2-2; no definite D call. The CDR3 has 17 residues. V was clipped by 1 base and J by 6 bases, with 18 bases between them. Germline assignment: CDR1 SGHTA and CDR2 FQGNSA. As DNA, the CDR3 is TGTGCCAGCAGCTTAGACGGCTACGGGTTAGGAGCCGGGGAGCTGTTTTTT. This codes for CASSLDGYGLGAGELFF.

About this clonotype itself: One base away lies a much larger clone, so this may be a sequencing read error. V and J are TRBV19 and TRBJ2-6; tentative D call: TRBD2 (5 bases). V lost 5 bases to trimming and J lost 8 bases, with 16 bases between them. The CDR3 consists of 15 residues. Germline V gene sequence: CDR1 LNHDA, CDR2 SQIVND (reference sequence). CDR3 amino acids: CASSPSGSRTNVLTF. CDR3 DNA: TGTGCCAGTAGTCCAAGCGGTTCTAGGACCAACGTCCTGACTTTC. Using reference TRBV19 and TRBJ2-6 for the parts outside the CDR3, the full variable domain is DGGITQSPKYLFRKEGQNVTLSCEQNLNHDAMYWYRQDPGQGLRLIYYSQIVNDFQKGDIAEGYSVSREKKESFPLTVTSAQKNPTAFYLCASSPSGSRTNVLTFGAGSRLTVL.

Many counts were recorded for this clonotype. This chain connects TRBV4-1 to TRBJ2-5; 11 bases are a match to TRBD2. This CDR3 is 15 amino acids long. The V gene end was trimmed by 4 bases and the J gene end by 6 bases; junction bases not matched to a gene: 7. CDR1 and CDR2 (germline): MGHRA, YSYEKL. CDR3 sequence (DNA): TGCGCCAGCAGCCCGGGACTAGCGGTGTCCAAGACCCAGTACTTC. It specifies CASSPGLAVSKTQYF.

This clonotype was seen repeatedly, ten times or more. The chain combines TRBV27 with TRBJ1-1, with a possible D match to TRBD1 (5 bases). V was clipped by 6 bases and J by 7 bases, with 9 bases between them. CDR1 and CDR2 (germline): MNHEY, SMNVEV (reference sequence). The CDR3 extends over 11 amino acids. The CDR3 sequence: CASRRQHEAFF. The CDR3 DNA sequence: TGTGCCAGCAGACGACAGCATGAAGCTTTCTTT.

The table lists this clonotype with many counts. The rearrangement links TRBV12-3 or TRBV12-4 to TRBJ2-7, with 7 bases aligning to TRBD2. The CDR3 covers 15 residues. Trimming took 4 bases from V and 3 from J; bases not matched to a gene: 9. The CDR3 protein is CASSSRSSGFYEQYF. CDR3 bases: TGTGCCAGCAGTTCCCGATCTAGCGGATTCTACGAGCAGTACTTC.

With regard to this clonotype: A much more abundant neighbour one base away suggests this may be a read error. This is likely a read error, given that the CDR3 carries no conserved phenylalanine or tryptophan at its end. The J gene is TRBJ2-5, the V gene TRBV6-1, with no clear D. The ends were cut back, 1 base at V and 11 bases at J, with 8 bases in the middle. The CDR3 length is 11 residues. Germline loops: CDR1 MNHNS, CDR2 SASEGT. CDR3 in amino acids: CASSEVTEQYL. The CDR3 bases are TGTGCCAGCAGTGAAGTCACGGAGCAGTACCTC.

This clonotype has at least ten counts. This sequence joins TRBV19 and TRBJ2-3; TRBD1 is a possible D gene (5 bases). V was cut by 3 bases and J by 2 bases, with 9 bases left in between. The CDR3 contains 14 residues. Germline CDR1 and CDR2: LNHDA and SQIVND (reference sequence). The CDR3 DNA follows: TGTGCCAGTAGTATCCAGGGCCTCACAGATACGCAGTATTTT. It yields the protein CASSIQGLTDTQYF.

This clonotype was found many times. The chain uses TRBV6-6 and TRBJ2-5; the D gene could be TRBD1 or TRBD2 (5 bases each). This CDR3 comprises 16 residues. Germline V gene sequence: CDR1 MNHNY, CDR2 SVGAGI (reference sequence). Trimming stripped 4 bases from V and 7 bases from J, with 22 bases between. CDR3: CASSFNFRDPAGTQYF. Here the CDR3 DNA reads TGTGCCAGCAGTTTCAATTTCCGGGACCCCGCGGGGACCCAGTACTTC.

As concerns this clonotype: Possible read error: a much larger clone is one base away. CDR3 residues: CSVSPTNGGNTIYF. As DNA, the CDR3 is TGCAGCGTTTCCCCGACAAACGGGGGAAACACCATATATTTT. The chain has TRBV29-1 and TRBJ1-3; D unclear. Trimming removed 5 bases from V and 4 bases from J, with 15 bases in between. Germline V gene lookup returns CDR1 SQVTM and CDR2 ANQGSEA. CDR3 length: 14 residues.

Regarding this clonotype: The CDR3 carries no conserved terminal phenylalanine or tryptophan, so it likely arises from a read error. V is TRBV6-6 and J is TRBJ2-7; D might be TRBD1 (6 bases). Germline loops: CDR1 MNHNY, CDR2 SVGAGI (reference sequence). The germline V and J ends were trimmed by 6 bases and 5 bases, with 17 bases remaining between them. The CDR3 is made up of 14 amino acids. CDR3 bases: TGTGCCAGCAGGGGGGACATGACAGTCGACGAGCAGTACATC. Encoded protein: CASRGDMTVDEQYI.

About this clonotype: This could be a read error, since a much larger clone is one nucleotide away. The genes are TRBV19 and TRBJ2-4; D may be TRBD1 (6 bases). V gave up 2 bases and J gave up 13 bases, with 21 bases separating them. The CDR3 is made up of 15 amino acids. Germline V gene data show CDR1 as LNHDA and CDR2 as SQIVND (reference sequence). The DNA for the CDR3 is TGTGCCAGTAGTATAAGCAGGGGACGGTCCTACGGGCAGTACTTC. Amino acid sequence: CASSISRGRSYGQYF.

On this clonotype itself: This sequence may be a read error, since a much larger clone differs from it by one base. CDR3 bases: TGTGCCAGCCCAGCCTTCGGGACAGACACTGAAGCTTTCTTT. Encoded protein: CASPAFGTDTEAFF. The rearrangement joins TRBV18 to TRBJ1-1; 7 positions agree with TRBD1. V lost 8 bases and J lost 3; bases outside the gene matches: 9. Germline lookup yields CDR1 KGHSH and CDR2 LQKENI. This CDR3 contains 14 residues.

Turning to this clonotype: A read error is possible here, since a much larger clone lies one base away. The genes are TRBV2 and TRBJ2-2; TRBD1 is a possible D gene (6 bases). The germline V gene encodes CDR1 SNHLY and CDR2 FYNNEI. The CDR3 contains 15 residues. DNA of the CDR3: TGTGCCAGCAGTGAAGACAGGGTGAACACCGGGGATCTGTTTTTT. Its translation is CASSEDRVNTGDLFF.

The chain couples TRBV7-7 to TRBJ1-2; the D is unclear. Germline V lookup: CDR1 SSHAT, CDR2 FNYEAQ (reference sequence). CDR3 length equals 17 residues. V gave up 5 bases and J gave up 4 bases, with 23 bases separating them. The CDR3 nucleotides are TGTGCCAGCAGCGTCCATGTTAAGTGCCGAAAGACCTATGGCTACACCTTC. This translates into CASSVHVKCRKTYGYTF.

This clonotype showed up many times. V usage is TRBV6-1 and J usage is TRBJ2-7, with 9 nucleotides matching TRBD2. The length of the CDR3 is 17 residues. CDR1 is MNHNS and CDR2 is SASEGT in the germline V gene. The V gene end was trimmed by 1 base and the J gene end by 7 bases; junction bases not matched to a gene: 14. DNA of the CDR3: TGTGCCAGCAGTGAAGAGGGTGAGGCGGGAGGGCCGGGGGAGCAGTACTTC. Translated: CASSEEGEAGGPGEQYF.

This clonotype was recorded at least ten times. CDR3 region: CASSRPDRGVSYEQYF. CDR3 coding DNA: TGTGCCAGCAGCCGTCCAGACAGGGGTGTCTCCTACGAGCAGTACTTC. The chain has TRBV5-8 and TRBJ2-7; 8 bases fit TRBD1. Trimming at V came to 4 bases and at J to 0 bases, leaving 9 bases not matched to a gene. Germline CDR1 SGHTS, CDR2 YDEGEE. This CDR3 spans 16 amino acids. The full variable domain, completed using reference TRBV5-8 and TRBJ2-7, is EAGVTQSPTHLIKTRGQQATLRCSPISGHTSVYWYQQALGLGLQFLLWYDEGEERNRGNFPPRFSGRQFPNYSSELNVNALELEDSALYLCASSRPDRGVSYEQYFGPGTRLTVT.

This clonotype was seen at least ten times. The V gene is TRBV27, the J gene TRBJ2-2; 13 nucleotides agree with TRBD2. The CDR3 contains 16 residues. Germline CDR1 and CDR2: MNHEY and SMNVEV (reference sequence). J gave up 4 bases and V 6 bases, and 5 bases lay outside the gene matches. The CDR3 sequence is CASSRTSGSSTGELFF. The CDR3 nucleotides are TGTGCCAGCAGCAGGACTAGCGGGAGTTCCACCGGGGAGCTGTTTTTT.